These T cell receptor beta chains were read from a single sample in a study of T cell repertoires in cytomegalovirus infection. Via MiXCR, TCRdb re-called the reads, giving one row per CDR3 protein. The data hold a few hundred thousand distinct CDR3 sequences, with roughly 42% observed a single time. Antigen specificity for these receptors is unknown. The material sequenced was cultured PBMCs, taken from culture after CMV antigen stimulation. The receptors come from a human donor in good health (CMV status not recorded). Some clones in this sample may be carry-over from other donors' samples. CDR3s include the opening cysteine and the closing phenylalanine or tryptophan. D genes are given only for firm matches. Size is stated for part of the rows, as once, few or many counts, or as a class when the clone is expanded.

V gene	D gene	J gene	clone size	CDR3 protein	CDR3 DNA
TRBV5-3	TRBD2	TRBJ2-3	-	CASSYTSGGLTDTQYF	TGTGCCAGCAGCTACACTAGCGGGGGACTCACAGATACGCAGTATTTT
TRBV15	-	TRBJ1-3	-	CATRDRTGGNTIYF	TGTGCCACCCGAGACCGCACGGGTGGAAACACCATATATTTT
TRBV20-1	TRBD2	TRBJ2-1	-	CSARLAGGYNEQFF	TGCAGTGCTAGATTAGCGGGAGGTTACAATGAGCAGTTCTTC
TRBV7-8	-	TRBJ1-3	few	CASSLYRSGNTIYF	TGTGCCAGCAGCTTATATCGCTCTGGAAACACCATATATTTT
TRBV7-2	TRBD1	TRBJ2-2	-	CASSFTGGITGELFF	TGTGCCAGCAGCTTCACAGGGGGCATCACCGGGGAGCTGTTTTTT
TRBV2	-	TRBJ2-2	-	CASSVSGLNTGELFF	TGTGCCAGCAGTGTGTCTGGACTGAACACCGGGGAGCTGTTTTTT
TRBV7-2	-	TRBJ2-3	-	CASSSGPGRSTDTQYF	TGTGCCAGCAGCTCGGGACCGGGACGTAGCACAGATACGCAGTATTTT
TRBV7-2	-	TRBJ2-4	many	CASSLTGLPRF	TGTGCCAGCAGCTTGACGGGACTGCCCCGGTTC
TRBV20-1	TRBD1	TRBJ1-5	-	CSARTGGSYSNQPQHF	TGCAGTGCTAGGACAGGGGGGTCCTATAGCAATCAGCCCCAGCATTTT
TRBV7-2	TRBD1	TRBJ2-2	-	CASSLTGLTNTGELFF	TGTGCCAGCAGCTTGACAGGGCTTACGAACACCGGGGAGCTGTTTTTT
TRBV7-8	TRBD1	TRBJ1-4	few	CASSRRTPGQGYEKLFF	TGTGCCAGCAGCCGCCGGACCCCGGGACAGGGCTATGAAAAACTGTTTTTT
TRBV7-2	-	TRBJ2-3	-	CASADGAGTDTQYF	TGTGCCAGCGCCGATGGCGCAGGCACAGATACGCAGTATTTT
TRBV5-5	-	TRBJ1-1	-	CASSFTGFTEAFF	TGTGCCAGCAGCTTTACAGGGTTCACTGAAGCTTTCTTT
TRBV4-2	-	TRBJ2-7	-	CASSQRPTYEQYF	TGTGCCAGCAGCCAGAGGCCCACCTACGAGCAGTACTTC
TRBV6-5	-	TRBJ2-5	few	CASSYSTGVETQYF	TGTGCCAGCAGTTACTCGACAGGTGTAGAGACCCAGTACTTC
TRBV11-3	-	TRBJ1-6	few	CASSYGSAGSPLHF	TGTGCCAGCAGCTACGGGTCGGCCGGCTCACCCCTCCACTTT